Shown below are 11 T cell receptor beta chains from a single sample sequenced in a study of chemoradiotherapy in HPV16-positive cancers. TCRdb's table, derived via immunoSEQ multiplex PCR, lists solely in-frame clones and lacks some. Of roughly 11,000 clones listed, more than 75% are singletons. The sample was acquired from a patient who underwent chemoradiotherapy. Receptors were obtained from a human donor with HPV-associated anogenital cancer.

The chain carries TRBV5-6 and TRBJ2-1; a weak D match, TRBD1 (6 bases). CDR1 and CDR2 (germline): SGHDT, YYEEEE. With 4 bases removed from V and 4 bases from J, the gap between germline ends came to 12 bases. The CDR3 runs 14 residues. The CDR3 DNA reads TGTGCCAGCAGCCTGGGACAAATTTACAATGAGCAGTTCTTC. Translating gives CASSLGQIYNEQFF.

The V call is TRBV28, the J call TRBJ2-7, with D perhaps matching TRBD1 (6 bases). V was clipped by 8 bases and J by 7 bases, with 15 bases between them. The CDR3 contains 12 residues. Germline assignment: CDR1 MDHEN and CDR2 SYDVKM. The CDR3 bases are TGTGCCAGCTACGGACAGTTCGGGGAGCAGTACTTC. Protein product: CASYGQFGEQYF.

This clone occurred once. Here the CDR3 reads CASSFQGANEKLFF. Written as DNA, the CDR3 is TGTGCCAGCAGCTTCCAGGGGGCTAATGAAAAACTGTTTTTT. The V call is TRBV7-6, the J call TRBJ1-4; the match to TRBD1 covers 7 bases. Germline loops: CDR1 SGHVS, CDR2 FNYEAQ. CDR3 length: 14 residues. Trimming cost V 3 bases and J 3 bases; bases outside gene matches: 1.

The rearrangement links TRBV5-1 to TRBJ1-3; 9 bases map to TRBD1. J lost 2 bases, V lost 4 bases, and 7 bases had no gene match. Germline CDR1 and CDR2: SGHRS and YFSETQ. CDR3 length: 16 residues. CDR3 protein: CASSPQGALTGNTIYF. CDR3 nucleotides: TGCGCCAGCAGCCCACAGGGGGCTTTGACTGGAAACACCATATATTTT.

A few counts support this clone. The V gene is TRBV28, the J gene TRBJ2-3; D perhaps matches TRBD1 (5 bases). Germline-derived CDR1 and CDR2 are MDHEN and SYDVKM. This CDR3 contains 14 residues. Deletions cut 3 bases from V and 1 base from J, with 8 bases between. CDR3 loop: CASSFLQGTDTQYF. In DNA form, the CDR3 reads TGTGCCAGCAGTTTTCTACAGGGCACAGATACGCAGTATTTT.

V is TRBV5-5 and J is TRBJ2-7; D is possibly TRBD2 (6 bases). Germline loops: CDR1 SGHKS, CDR2 YYEKEE (reference sequence). The length of the CDR3 is 13 residues. Trimming left V 5 bases short and J 6 bases short, with 15 bases between. The CDR3 coding sequence is TGTGCCAGCAGTTGGGGCCTGGAGGGCGAGCAGTACTTC. Its translation: CASSWGLEGEQYF. Using reference TRBV5-5 and TRBJ2-7 for the parts outside the CDR3, the full variable domain is DAGVTQSPTHLIKTRGQQVTLRCSPISGHKSVSWYQQVLGQGPQFIFQYYEKEERGRGNFPDRFSARQFPNYSSELNVNALLLGDSALYLCASSWGLEGEQYFGPGTRLTVT.

The V call is TRBV19, the J call TRBJ2-7; TRBD1 matches 9 bases. Trimming at V came to 3 bases and at J to 1 base, leaving 10 bases not matched to a gene. CDR1 is LNHDA, CDR2 SQIVND, per germline (reference sequence). This CDR3 comprises 17 residues. CDR3 region: CASSMYAPGQGSYEQYF. The DNA for the CDR3 is TGTGCCAGTAGTATGTACGCGCCGGGACAGGGTTCCTACGAGCAGTACTTC.

The chain has TRBV18 and TRBJ2-7; TRBD1 matches 8 bases. Germline V gene lookup returns CDR1 KGHSH and CDR2 LQKENI. The CDR3 is made up of 14 amino acids. V lost 6 bases to trimming and J lost 1 base; unmatched junction nucleotides: 5. CDR3 protein: CASSPGQVSYEQYF. CDR3 DNA: TGTGCCAGCTCTCCGGGACAGGTATCCTACGAGCAGTACTTC.

The V and J genes are TRBV7-6 and TRBJ1-2; D call uncertain. This CDR3 has 13 residues. The germline gives CDR1 SGHVS, CDR2 FNYEAQ. V lost 8 bases and J 2 bases, leaving 12 bases between the germline ends. The CDR3 region has the DNA TGTGCCAGCTCAGGCTGGAGAAACTATGGCTACACCTTC. This codes for CASSGWRNYGYTF.

This clone has just a few counts. This rearrangement joins TRBV9 to TRBJ2-1, with D maybe TRBD2 (7 bases). The CDR3 length is 12 residues. CDR1 and CDR2 (germline): SGDLS, YYNGEE. Trimming took 4 bases from V and 16 from J, leaving 18 bases between them. The CDR3: CASSLRGGQVFF. The CDR3 DNA is TGTGCCAGCAGCTTACGCGGGGGCCAGGTTTTCTTC.

V and J are TRBV30 and TRBJ2-3, with 12 bases lining up with TRBD2. The germline V gene has CDR1 GTSNPN and CDR2 SVGIG (reference sequence). CDR3 length equals 18 residues. The V gene end was trimmed by 3 bases and the J gene end by 3 bases; junction bases not matched to a gene: 13. CDR3 loop: CAWSVRPSGGGWTDTQYF. DNA for the CDR3: TGTGCCTGGAGCGTACGTCCTAGCGGGGGGGGATGGACAGATACGCAGTATTTT.